A selection of T cell receptor beta chains follows, all from one sample in a study of T-cell reconstitution after alpha-beta-depleted transplantation in children. TCRdb recomputed calls from the PCR reads with MiXCR, one row per CDR3 protein. The profile shows 450,000 to 550,000 distinct CDR3 sequences, 10% to 12% of them singletons. Sample: PBMCs, mostly from graft donor cells, taken 180 days after TCRalphabeta/CD19-depleted stem cell transplant. The receptors come from a female patient aged 2-9 years who had a stem cell transplant for aplastic anemia, so the T cells may come from the graft donor. CDR3s include the opening cysteine and the closing phenylalanine or tryptophan. Each record gives: clone size, D gene, J gene, V gene, CDR3 DNA, CDR3 protein. A D gene is named only where the DNA matches it firmly. Size tells how often a clone was seen (once, few, many) or the class of an expanded clone, and some rows leave it out.

few	.	TRBJ2-2	TRBV5-1	TGCGCCAGCAGCTCGGCGAATACCGGGACCGGGGAGCTGTTTTTT	CASSSANTGTGELFF
few	.	TRBJ1-5	TRBV2	TGTGCCAGCAGGGGGGCCGATCAGCCCCAGCATTTT	CASRGADQPQHF
many	TRBD2	TRBJ2-1	TRBV7-2	TGTGCCAGCAGCCCAACTAAGCTAGCGGGGATCTACAATGAGCAGTTCTTC	CASSPTKLAGIYNEQFF
few	TRBD1	TRBJ1-6	TRBV7-2	TGTGCCAGCAGCTTAGACGGACAGGGGCTGAATTCACCCCTCCACTTT	CASSLDGQGLNSPLHF
.	.	TRBJ2-5	TRBV7-9	TGTGCCAGCGACAGGGGAGGGGAAGAGACCCAGTACTTC	CASDRGGEETQYF
few	.	TRBJ1-4	TRBV10-3	TGTGCCATCAGTAGGGGAGGTAATGAAAAACTGTTTTTT	CAISRGGNEKLFF
few	TRBD2	TRBJ2-7	TRBV7-2	TGTGCCAGCAGCTACACTAGCGAAACCACCTACGAGCAGTACTTC	CASSYTSETTYEQYF
many	TRBD1	TRBJ2-5	TRBV24-1	TGTGCCACCAGTGACCGACAGGGGTATCTAGAGACCCAGTACTTC	CATSDRQGYLETQYF
.	.	TRBJ1-4	TRBV25-1	TGTGCCAGCAGTGAATTAGGGTCGGAAGTCGGGGAAGAAAAACTGTTTTTT	CASSELGSEVGEEKLFF
few	.	TRBJ1-1	TRBV20-1	TGCAGTGCCGGGCGCAGGACTGAAGCTTTCTTT	CSAGRRTEAFF
few	.	TRBJ2-5	TRBV15	TGTGCCACCAGCAGAGATCCAAGCCTGGGGGAGACCCAGTACTTC	CATSRDPSLGETQYF
.	.	TRBJ2-7	TRBV6-5	TGTGCCAGCAGTTACGGGGGACCTGTTGTTGAGCAGTACTTC	CASSYGGPVVEQYF
few	.	TRBJ1-5	TRBV20-1	TGCAGTGCTAGAGATCAGGGGAGAGTAGAATTGGAGCCCCAGCATTTT	CSARDQGRVELEPQHF
.	.	TRBJ2-1	TRBV27	TGTGCCAGCAGTTTATTTACGGGACTCCCCAATGAGCAGTTCTTC	CASSLFTGLPNEQFF
.	.	TRBJ1-2	TRBV14	TGTGCCAGCAGCGGGGCAGGATCGGAGGGCTACACCTTC	CASSGAGSEGYTF
.	.	TRBJ1-1	TRBV9	TGTGCCAGCAGCGTACTATCGGCCATCGGCCCGAACACTGAAGCTTTCTTT	CASSVLSAIGPNTEAFF
many	TRBD1	TRBJ1-6	TRBV7-2	TGTGCCAGCAGCCGACAGGGAAGGTCCTATAATTCACCCCTCCACTTT	CASSRQGRSYNSPLHF
.	TRBD1	TRBJ2-3	TRBV7-2	TGTGCCAGCAGCCCCGGGACAGCTCAAGATACGCAGTATTTT	CASSPGTAQDTQYF
.	TRBD1	TRBJ2-6	TRBV7-2	TGTGCCAGCAGCTTCTGGGTAAGGGGGCCTGGGGCCAACGTCCTGACTTTC	CASSFWVRGPGANVLTF
few	TRBD1	TRBJ1-1	TRBV20-1	TGCAGTGCTTCGGACAGGGGACGAGGCACTGAAGCTTTCTTT	CSASDRGRGTEAFF
.	.	TRBJ2-3	TRBV20-1	TGCAGTGCTTGCGACCGTGTCGCCCCCACGGATACGCAGTATTTT	CSACDRVAPTDTQYF
few	.	TRBJ2-2	TRBV18	TGTGCCAGCTCACATGGACAGATTAACACCGGGGAGCTGTTTTTT	CASSHGQINTGELFF
.	.	TRBJ2-3	TRBV27	TGTGCCAGCAGTTTAGCTAGCAAGGGTGATACGCAGTATTTT	CASSLASKGDTQYF
.	TRBD2	TRBJ2-1	TRBV20-1	TGCAGTGCTGAAACGGGTCGCGGGAGGGGTTACAATGAGCAGTTCTTC	CSAETGRGRGYNEQFF
.	.	TRBJ2-3	TRBV5-1	TGCGCCAGCATAGACAGGACTAGCACAGATACGCAGTATTTT	CASIDRTSTDTQYF
.	TRBD1	TRBJ1-1	TRBV6-2/TRBV6-3	TGTGCCAGCAGTTACGGACAGGGGGTAAGCACTGAAGCTTTCTTT	CASSYGQGVSTEAFF
many	.	TRBJ2-5	TRBV5-6	TGTGCCAGCAGCTTACCAAAAGAGACCCAGTACTTC	CASSLPKETQYF
many	TRBD2	TRBJ2-7	TRBV3-1	TGTGCCAGCAGCCCTCTAGCGGAACCCCCCTACGAGCAGTACTTC	CASSPLAEPPYEQYF
few	TRBD1	TRBJ2-5	TRBV20-1	TGCAGTGCTAGAAGGGACAGGGGAAAAGAGACCCAGTACTTC	CSARRDRGKETQYF
few	.	TRBJ1-2	TRBV20-1	TGCAGTGCTAGCCAAAACCGGGGGGGCAGTGGCTACACCTTC	CSASQNRGGSGYTF
.	.	TRBJ2-7	TRBV6-1	TGTGCCAGCAGTCTAGCCGGACCGAACTACGAGCAGTACTTC	CASSLAGPNYEQYF
many	.	TRBJ2-5	TRBV7-2	TGTGCCAGCAGCTTCCCATCAGGGGCAGAGACCCAGTACTTC	CASSFPSGAETQYF
.	TRBD1	TRBJ1-5	TRBV27	TGTGCCAGCAGTTTTGGGAGGGGGCAGAGGCCCCAGCATTTT	CASSFGRGQRPQHF
few	.	TRBJ1-5	TRBV11-1	TGTGCCAGCAGCTTAGTGGAGTGGGCAGGTGAACGAGATCAGCCCCAGCATTTT	CASSLVEWAGERDQPQHF
many	.	TRBJ2-7	TRBV5-6	TGTGCCAGCAGCGGCAGCTCCTACGAGCAGTACTTC	CASSGSSYEQYF
.	.	TRBJ2-5	TRBV7-9	TGTGCCAGCAGCAAGTACCTTGGGCTCAATTCAGAGACCCAGTACTTC	CASSKYLGLNSETQYF
.	.	TRBJ2-2	TRBV7-9	TGTGCCAGCAGCCCTTTACCAGGGCCCACCGGGGAGCTGTTTTTT	CASSPLPGPTGELFF
.	TRBD2	TRBJ2-5	TRBV9	TGTGCCAGCAGCTTCTCGGGACTAGCGGGCCAGGAGACCCAGTACTTC	CASSFSGLAGQETQYF
few	TRBD1	TRBJ2-3	TRBV25-1	TGTGCCAGCAGTGAATGGGGGACAGGGACTAGCACAGATACGCAGTATTTT	CASSEWGTGTSTDTQYF
few	TRBD1	TRBJ1-2	TRBV28	TGTGCCAGCGGGCGGGACAGGGGCGTTCGAGGTGGCTACACCTTC	CASGRDRGVRGGYTF
.	TRBD2	TRBJ2-1	TRBV6-5	TGTGCCAGCAGTTATAGCGGGAGGGCAGGGAATGAGCAGTTCTTC	CASSYSGRAGNEQFF